Listed here are 5 T cell receptor beta chains from one sample, sequenced in a study of blood T cells in healthy people across ages. The use of a sample-barcoded 5' primer and a J-beta primer mix characterized a second PCR of about 7 to 12 cycles. TCRdb reanalysed the 5' RACE reads using MiXCR and keeps one entry per CDR3 protein. The repertoire holds more than 1 million distinct CDR3 sequences, with 35% to 50% as singletons. Sample: blood. The receptors stem from a woman aged 55 to 70 in good health.

The rearrangement links TRBV7-2 to TRBJ2-7, with 8 bases lining up with TRBD1. J lost 7 bases, V lost 5 bases, and 13 bases had no gene match. CDR3 length equals 15 residues. Per the germline V gene, CDR1 is SGHTA and CDR2 is FQGNSA. The CDR3 coding sequence is TGTGCCAGCAGCCCTATCAGGACAGGGCTGTGGGAGCAGTACTTC. It is translated as CASSPIRTGLWEQYF.

The chain has TRBV28 and TRBJ2-4; 11 nucleotides line up with TRBD2. The DNA matches TRBJ2-5 better at its end, which makes the J call doubtful. The CDR3 contains 18 residues. Germline V gene data show CDR1 as MDHEN and CDR2 as SYDVKM. The chain's CDR3 is CASSSQITSGRWSETQYF. The CDR3 coding sequence is TGTGCCAGCAGCTCTCAAATTACTAGCGGGAGATGGTCAGAGACCCAGTACTTC.

This clonotype was picked up a small number of times. The V and J genes are TRBV7-9 and TRBJ2-1; 14 positions agree with TRBD2. Germline trimming cut 8 bases from V and 1 base from J; bases unmatched to any gene: 16. The CDR3 sequence is 20 residues long. Germline CDR1 SEHNR, CDR2 FQNEAQ (reference sequence). Written as DNA, the CDR3 is TGTGCCAGCTTTTCGGCCGGGGTTGGGACTAGCGGGAGTTCCTACAATGAGCAGTTCTTC. Protein: CASFSAGVGTSGSSYNEQFF.

This clonotype was recorded a few times. At one end the junction does not follow the germline gene, possibly because of a read error. This chain connects TRBV9 to TRBJ2-5, with TRBD2 identical over 7 bases. The CDR3 loop spans 15 amino acids. The germline V gene encodes CDR1 SGDLS and CDR2 YYNGEE. CDR3 coding DNA: TGTGCCAGCGGCGTAGGCGGGCGGGAGCAAGAGACCCAGTACTTC. The encoded protein is CASGVGGREQETQYF. Looking up the rest from reference TRBV9 and TRBJ2-5 gives the full variable domain: DSGVTQTPKHLITATGQRVTLRCSPRSGDLSVYWYQQSLDQGLQFLIQYYNGEERAKGNILERFSAQQFPDLHSELNLSSLELGDSALYFCASGVGGREQETQYFGPGTRLLVL.

This clonotype was recorded a few times. The J gene is TRBJ2-7, the V gene TRBV7-2; perhaps TRBD1 as D (7 bases). Germline V gene data show CDR1 as SGHTA and CDR2 as FQGNSA. CDR3 size: 15 residues. Deletions cut 6 bases from V and 2 bases from J, with 17 bases between. The CDR3 sequence: CASSQGGNAPYEQYF. The CDR3 DNA follows: TGTGCCAGCAGTCAGGGGGGTAACGCCCCCTACGAGCAGTACTTC. The whole variable domain, filled in from reference TRBV7-2 and TRBJ2-7, reads GAGVSQSPSNKVTEKGKDVELRCDPISGHTALYWYRQSLGQGLEFLIYFQGNSAPDKSGLPSDRFSAERTGGSVSTLTIQRTQQEDSAVYLCASSQGGNAPYEQYFGPGTRLTVT.